The clone carrying this TCR beta chain showed up many times. The data originate from a study of response to subunit inactivated influenza vaccine. Trimming pared 3 bases from V and 0 bases from J, leaving 18 bases between. This CDR3 is 17 amino acids long. Germline CDR1 SGHRS, CDR2 YFSETQ. In TCRdb, the RT-PCR reads were re-called with MiXCR into one record per CDR3 protein. Of over 750,000 distinct CDR3 sequences in the sample, around 21% were seen once. This receptor was obtained from a man aged 50 to 59 who received an inactivated influenza vaccine. This material consisted of PBMCs from blood, taken around 5 days after vaccination. This chain connects TRBV5-1 to TRBJ1-1; no clear D. CDR3 sequence: CASSYKDPESMNTEAFF. The CDR3 DNA is TGCGCCAGCAGCTATAAGGATCCTGAGAGCATGAACACTGAAGCTTTCTTT.